This TCR beta chain was sequenced for a study of CD8 T cell repertoires and HIV-1 epitope variants. V gave up 4 bases and J gave up 7 bases; unmatched junction bases: 9. The CDR3 covers 14 residues. In germline, CDR1 is SQVTM, CDR2 ANQGSEA. The table came from immunoSEQ multiplex PCR; TCRdb's copy has only in-frame clones and leaves some out. The sample lists several thousand clones; around 66% were seen once. Points on this clone: The antigen remains unidentified.

The sequence came from a male donor with HIV. The chain links TRBV29-1 to TRBJ2-1; 8 nucleotides line up with TRBD2. Sequenced sample: cultured CD8+ T cells derived from PBMCs. The CDR3 loop reads CSVGAGGAGNEQFF. The CDR3 coding sequence is TGCAGCGTTGGGGCCGGGGGGGCCGGGAATGAGCAGTTCTTC.